A selection of T cell receptor beta chains follows, all from one sample in a study of beta chain features in type 1 diabetes. Clones were sequenced by immunoSEQ multiplex PCR, and TCRdb holds only the in-frame ones, with some missing. This table has about 190,000 clones, 7.8% appearing once. The specimen sequenced was central memory CD4+ T cells from blood. These receptor sequences come from a woman aged 40 to 50 with type 1 diabetes. Each CDR3 is given with its conserved first and last residue. The order of the fields is J gene, V gene, clone size, D gene, CDR3 DNA, CDR3 protein. The D gene is left open where the match is weak. The size entry is marked missing in some rows and otherwise reads once, few, many or a size class.

j_gene: TRBJ2-7
v_gene: TRBV27
abundance: NA
d_gene: TRBD1
CDR3nt: TGTGCCAGCAGGACAGGGGGTGGTTACGAGCAGTACTTC
CDR3aa: CASRTGGGYEQYF

j_gene: TRBJ1-1
v_gene: TRBV27
abundance: NA
d_gene: NA
CDR3nt: TGTGCCAGCAGTTTAGGTCAAAGGTCAGGGTTGAACACTGAAGCTTTCTTT
CDR3aa: CASSLGQRSGLNTEAFF

j_gene: TRBJ1-5
v_gene: TRBV9
abundance: NA
d_gene: NA
CDR3nt: TGTGCCAGCAGCGTAGACGAGGGCAATCAGCCCCAGCATTTT
CDR3aa: CASSVDEGNQPQHF

j_gene: TRBJ2-5
v_gene: TRBV10-3
abundance: few
d_gene: NA
CDR3nt: TGTGCCATCAGTGATGCGACAGGACAGTACCAAGAGACCCAGTACTTC
CDR3aa: CAISDATGQYQETQYF

j_gene: TRBJ2-6
v_gene: TRBV4-2
abundance: few
d_gene: NA
CDR3nt: TGTGCCAGCAGCCAAGAAATAAACTCTGGGGCCAACGTCCTGACTTTC
CDR3aa: CASSQEINSGANVLTF

j_gene: TRBJ2-5
v_gene: TRBV30
abundance: few
d_gene: NA
CDR3nt: TGTGCCTACAGAAGGGGCGGCGAGACCCAGTACTTC
CDR3aa: CAYRRGGETQYF

j_gene: TRBJ2-1
v_gene: TRBV27
abundance: few
d_gene: TRBD1
CDR3nt: TGTGCCAGCGGGTTTAAAGGACAGGGGTCGCATGAGCAGTTCTTC
CDR3aa: CASGFKGQGSHEQFF

j_gene: TRBJ2-1
v_gene: TRBV6-5
abundance: NA
d_gene: NA
CDR3nt: TGTGCCAGCAGTTACGTGGGCGCACAGGACAATGAGCAGTTCTTC
CDR3aa: CASSYVGAQDNEQFF

j_gene: TRBJ1-5
v_gene: TRBV9
abundance: few
d_gene: NA
CDR3nt: TGTGCCAGCAGCGCCCAACAGGGAGAGCCCCAGCATTTT
CDR3aa: CASSAQQGEPQHF

j_gene: TRBJ2-3
v_gene: TRBV7-3
abundance: few
d_gene: TRBD1
CDR3nt: TGTGCCAGCAGCTTAGGGACAGGGGCCTTCACAGATACGCAGTATTTT
CDR3aa: CASSLGTGAFTDTQYF

j_gene: TRBJ2-1
v_gene: TRBV9
abundance: few
d_gene: TRBD2
CDR3nt: TGTGCCAGCAGCGTAGGGGCTAGCGGGAGTTCGAGTGAGCAGTTCTTC
CDR3aa: CASSVGASGSSSEQFF

j_gene: TRBJ1-1
v_gene: TRBV7-2
abundance: few
d_gene: NA
CDR3nt: TGTGCCAGCAGCCCCCCGGGGGGCCGGGGGACTGAAGCTTTCTTT
CDR3aa: CASSPPGGRGTEAFF

j_gene: TRBJ1-5
v_gene: TRBV7-2
abundance: few
d_gene: NA
CDR3nt: TGTGCCAGCAACCTCTGGGGGCAAGGTCAGCCCCAGCATTTT
CDR3aa: CASNLWGQGQPQHF

j_gene: TRBJ1-1
v_gene: TRBV9
abundance: NA
d_gene: NA
CDR3nt: TGTGCCAGCAGCTTTAGAGACACGAACACTGAAGCTTTCTTT
CDR3aa: CASSFRDTNTEAFF

j_gene: TRBJ1-2
v_gene: TRBV29-1
abundance: many
d_gene: TRBD1
CDR3nt: TGCAGCGTGGCGGGGGACAGGGGGGCCTATGGCTACACCTTC
CDR3aa: CSVAGDRGAYGYTF

j_gene: TRBJ1-1
v_gene: TRBV6-6
abundance: few
d_gene: TRBD1
CDR3nt: TGTGCCAGCAGTGGAAGGACAGGGGCGCACACTGAAGCTTTCTTT
CDR3aa: CASSGRTGAHTEAFF